The source of this TCR beta chain is a study of CD8 T cells in Susac syndrome. This CDR3 is 15 amino acids long. CDR1 and CDR2 from the germline V gene are DFQATT and SNEGSKA (reference sequence). Trimming pared 0 bases from V and 0 bases from J, leaving 12 bases between. After extraction with the RNeasy kit, 0.5 to 1 ug of the RNA was reverse transcribed using random hexamers. Via MiXCR, TCRdb re-called the immunoSEQ multiplex PCR reads, giving one row per CDR3 protein. Of about 140,000 distinct CDR3 sequences detected, 85% to 95% appear once; the ten largest clones hold 0.13% to 0.15%. Sample: CD4+ T cells from PBMCs. This clonotype was obtained from a human donor with Susac syndrome. The chain couples TRBV20-1 to TRBJ2-7; D gene unclear. DNA of the CDR3: TGCAGTGCTAGAGATCTCCGAGCGACCTCCTACGAGCAGTACTTC. As protein: CSARDLRATSYEQYF.